The present TCR beta chain was sequenced within a study of spatial heterogeneity in lung cancer. The wider study: Compared with alpha-chain sequences, beta-chain sequences were consistently detected in greater numbers.

The CDR3 loop spans 15 amino acids. Germline values: CDR1 LGHNA, CDR2 YSLEER. Trimming took off 0 bases at V and 4 bases at J, with 12 bases between the two ends. This clonotype turned up a few times. Its matching antigen is unknown. Study-level findings and limits: Ubiquitous expanded tumor TCRs surfaced in blood more at resection than they did at follow-up.

Each molecule of TCR cDNA was tagged with one unique molecular identifier. TCRdb processed the 5' RACE reads anew with MiXCR; each CDR3 protein has one entry. The data hold about 50,000 distinct CDR3 sequences, with 6% to 9.5% observed a single time. The time point: sample taken at primary tumor resection. Unsorted whole RNA samples from tumor, nontumor lung or frozen PBMC were sequenced. Samples came from 65 to 75 TRACERx patients with untreated early-stage lung cancer. The source was PBMCs, collected at surgery. The chain links TRBV4-3 to TRBJ1-1; a possible D gene is TRBD1 (5 bases). The receptor was isolated from a female donor with early-stage non-small cell lung cancer. The CDR3 sequence is CASSQEGEGRTEAFF. Here the CDR3 DNA reads TGCGCCAGCAGCCAAGAAGGGGAGGGGCGCACTGAAGCTTTCTTT.